A single sample gave rise to the 20 T cell receptor beta chains below, sequenced in a study of blood T cells in healthy people across ages. Primed by a sample-barcoded 5' primer and a J-beta primer mix, a second PCR proceeded for 7 to 11 cycles. From the 5' RACE reads, TCRdb called clonotypes with MiXCR, one entry per CDR3 protein. Here the sample spans 760,000 or so distinct CDR3 sequences, roughly 25% being singletons. Separately, the same data were catalogued under a study of T cells of mothers and their children.

Input material: blood. Receptor source: a boy younger than 18 in good health.

This clonotype was picked up a small number of times. V and J are TRBV29-1 and TRBJ2-5; possible D gene TRBD1, 6 bases. The V gene lost 1 base and the J gene lost 4 bases, with 16 bases spanning the gap. From germline, CDR1 is SQVTM and CDR2 ANQGSEA. The CDR3 contains 15 residues. CDR3: CSVEVSRGVGETQYF. CDR3 nucleotide sequence: TGCAGCGTTGAAGTAAGCAGGGGCGTAGGAGAGACCCAGTACTTC.

The chain employs TRBV7-2 and TRBJ1-2; perhaps TRBD1 as D (6 bases). This CDR3 spans 14 amino acids. V lost 3 bases and J lost 4, with 12 bases in between. Germline V CDR1 and CDR2: SGHTA, FQGNSA. This CDR3 reads CASSFEEGGYGYTF. The CDR3 DNA sequence: TGTGCCAGCAGCTTTGAGGAGGGGGGCTATGGCTACACCTTC.

CDR3 bases: TGTGCCACCGATAACCGACAGGGCTACAATCAGCCCCAGCATTTT. Residues: CATDNRQGYNQPQHF. The chain employs TRBV24-1 and TRBJ1-5; 7 nucleotides align to TRBD1. The CDR3 sequence is 15 residues long. Germline V CDR1 and CDR2: KGHDR, SFDVKD. Trimming cost V 9 bases and J 3 bases; bases outside gene matches: 10.

This clonotype was counted only a few times. This sequence joins TRBV6-6 and TRBJ1-2, with D perhaps matching TRBD1 (6 bases). The CDR3 is 13 residues long. V was cut by 5 bases and J by 5 bases, with 12 bases left in between. Germline CDR1 is MNHNY and CDR2 is SVGAGI (reference sequence). The CDR3: CASSTGPRYGYTF. The CDR3 nucleotides are TGTGCCAGCAGTACAGGGCCTCGGTATGGCTACACCTTC.

The chain combines TRBV29-1 with TRBJ1-4, with TRBD1 matching 9 bases. Germline CDR1 SQVTM, CDR2 ANQGSEA. V shed 5 bases and J 2 bases; nucleotides not matched to a gene: 9. CDR3 length equals 16 residues. The CDR3 region is CSVPGTGSSTNEKLFF. The DNA for the CDR3 is TGCAGCGTTCCCGGGACAGGGAGCAGCACTAATGAAAAACTGTTTTTT.

This chain links TRBV12-3 or TRBV12-4 with TRBJ2-1; D unclear. The germline V and J ends were trimmed by 2 bases and 0 bases, with 5 bases remaining between them. The length of the CDR3 is 14 residues. The CDR3 here is CASSLHSSYNEQFF. Written as DNA, the CDR3 is TGTGCCAGCAGTTTACACAGCTCCTACAATGAGCAGTTCTTC.

The rearrangement joins TRBV5-1 to TRBJ2-5; D possibly corresponds to TRBD1 (6 bases). Germline V gene sequence: CDR1 SGHRS, CDR2 YFSETQ. The CDR3 is 16 residues long. V shed 0 bases and J shed 5 bases, with 17 bases lying between them. The CDR3 protein is CASSLEMTGSRETQYF. Written as DNA, the CDR3 is TGCGCCAGCAGCTTGGAAATGACAGGCAGTCGGGAGACCCAGTACTTC.

Notes on this clonotype: Here the CDR3 omits its conserved ending phenylalanine or tryptophan, so a read error is the likely source. The chain uses TRBV28 and TRBJ2-5, with 8 bases lining up with TRBD1. The germline CDR1 and CDR2 sequences are MDHEN and SYDVKM. The CDR3 totals 14 residues. V was clipped by 5 bases and J by 2 bases; unmatched bases: 4. CDR3 DNA sequence: TGTGCCAGCAGTACCAACAGGGGGCAAGAGACCCAGTACGTC. This gives the protein CASSTNRGQETQYV.

The table lists this clonotype with a few counts. The chain joins TRBV6-2 or TRBV6-3 to TRBJ2-5, with unresolved D. The end of the DNA fits TRBJ2-7 better, so the J call may be wrong. The CDR3 runs 13 residues. Germline V lookup: CDR1 MNHEY, CDR2 SVGEGT. The DNA of the CDR3 is TGTGCCAGCAGTCCCCTGTCCGACTACGAGCAGTACTTC. Amino acid sequence: CASSPLSDYEQYF.

This chain connects TRBV7-2 to TRBJ2-7; 9 nucleotides line up with TRBD2. Matching the DNA end better, TRBJ2-1 makes the J call doubtful. The CDR3 totals 17 residues. Germline V gene sequence: CDR1 SGHTA, CDR2 FQGNSA. In DNA form, the CDR3 reads TGTGCCAGCAGCTTGGTTGGAGGAGGCGGGGGGGCCGCTGAGCAGTTCTTC. This sequence encodes CASSLVGGGGGAAEQFF.

The J gene is TRBJ2-7, the V gene TRBV29-1, with 8 bases fitting TRBD1. The CDR3 consists of 16 residues. V shed 1 base, J shed 0 bases, and the junction held 8 bases outside the gene matches. Germline V gene sequence: CDR1 SQVTM, CDR2 ANQGSEA. The CDR3 here is CSVEGAGGLSSYEQYF. CDR3 coding DNA: TGCAGCGTTGAAGGGGCAGGGGGCCTGAGCTCCTACGAGCAGTACTTC.

This chain connects TRBV10-3 to TRBJ2-7, with 9 bases that match TRBD2. The junction had 6 bases not matched to a gene; V was cut back by 0 bases and J by 3 bases. Looked up from germline, CDR1 is ENHRY and CDR2 is SYGVKD. There are 16 residues in the CDR3. CDR3 in amino acids: CAISESTSGGYYEQYF. CDR3 nucleotides: TGTGCCATCAGTGAGTCGACCAGCGGGGGGTACTACGAGCAGTACTTC.

This clonotype was picked up a small number of times. The chain combines TRBV6-1 with TRBJ1-2; 9 bases are shared with TRBD1. Germline V gene sequence: CDR1 MNHNS, CDR2 SASEGT. The CDR3 length is 15 residues. Trimming took 4 bases from V and 6 from J; bases not matched to a gene: 9. The CDR3 DNA reads TGTGCCAGCAGTGTAAGCGGGACAGGGAATGATGGCTACACCTTC. Translated, it gives CASSVSGTGNDGYTF.

This clonotype was counted only a few times. The chain uses TRBV6-6 and TRBJ2-5, with 8 bases fitting TRBD2. The CDR3 is 12 amino acids. Germline assignment: CDR1 MNHNY and CDR2 SVGAGI (reference sequence). The trim removed 7 bases at V and 6 bases at J, leaving 4 bases unmatched. The CDR3: CASKGLDQTQYF. CDR3 DNA: TGTGCCAGCAAGGGACTAGATCAGACCCAGTACTTC.

V gene TRBV7-9 combines with J gene TRBJ2-5; D is uncertain. Matching the DNA end better, TRBJ2-7 makes the J call doubtful. CDR3 length: 13 residues. The germline V gene encodes CDR1 SEHNR and CDR2 FQNEAQ (reference sequence). The CDR3 loop is CASSLPGDLEQYF. Written as DNA, the CDR3 is TGTGCCAGCAGCTTACCTGGGGATCTCGAGCAGTACTTC.

This clonotype was detected a few times. The CDR3 coding sequence is TGTGCCAGCAGTGACTGCGAGCAGTACTTC. It encodes CASSDCEQYF. The chain recombines TRBV7-3 with TRBJ2-7; D ambiguous. The germline V gene encodes CDR1 SGHTA and CDR2 FQGTGA. V was clipped by 6 bases and J by 6 bases, with 6 bases between them. The length of the CDR3 is 10 residues.

This clonotype was counted a few times. The chain carries TRBV10-3 and TRBJ2-7; TRBD2 matches 9 bases. V trimming: 10 bases; J trimming: 7 bases; junction bases outside the gene matches: 14. CDR1 and CDR2 (germline): ENHRY, SYGVKD. The CDR3 covers 14 residues. This CDR3 is CATVLAGIPREQYF. CDR3 nucleotides: TGTGCCACGGTACTAGCGGGCATTCCCCGGGAGCAGTACTTC.

This clonotype was seen only a few times. The V and J genes are TRBV20-1 and TRBJ2-1; 12 bases match TRBD2. J gave up 5 bases and V 5 bases, and 7 bases lay outside the gene matches. This CDR3 has 15 residues. The germline CDR1 and CDR2 sequences are DFQATT and SNEGSKA (reference sequence). CDR3 amino acids: CSAAGLAGLNNEQFF. CDR3 coding DNA: TGCAGTGCTGCCGGACTAGCGGGGCTGAACAATGAGCAGTTCTTC.

This clonotype appeared a few times. V is TRBV6-6 and J is TRBJ2-7, with 7 bases aligning to TRBD1. The assigned J gene may be wrong: the sequence end matches TRBJ2-5 better. The germline V gene has CDR1 MNHNY and CDR2 SVGAGI (reference sequence). This CDR3 region has 16 residues. The CDR3 nucleotides read TGTGCCAGCAGTTTACCTGACAGGGATATAGATGAGACCCAGTACTTC. This gives the protein CASSLPDRDIDETQYF.

The genes are TRBV3-1 and TRBJ2-5; 10 bases are shared with TRBD2. The CDR3 sequence is 17 residues long. Germline CDR1 is LGHDT and CDR2 is YNNKEL (reference sequence). V was clipped by 1 base and J by 1 base; unmatched bases: 6. The CDR3 region has the DNA TGTGCCAGCAGCCAAGGCGGGGGACTAGCGCTCCAAGAGACCCAGTACTTC. It codes for CASSQGGGLALQETQYF.